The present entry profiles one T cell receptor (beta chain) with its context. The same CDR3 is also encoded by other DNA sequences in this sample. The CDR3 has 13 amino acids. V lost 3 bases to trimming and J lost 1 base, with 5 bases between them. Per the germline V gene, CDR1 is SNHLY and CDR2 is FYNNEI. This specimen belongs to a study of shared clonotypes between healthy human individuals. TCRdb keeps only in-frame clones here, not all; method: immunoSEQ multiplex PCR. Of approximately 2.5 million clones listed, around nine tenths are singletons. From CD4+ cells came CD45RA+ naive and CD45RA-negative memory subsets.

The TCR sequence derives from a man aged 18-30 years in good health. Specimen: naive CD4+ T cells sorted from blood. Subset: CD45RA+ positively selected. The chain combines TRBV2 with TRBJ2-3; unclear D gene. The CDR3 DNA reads TGTGCCAGCAGTGACGGAGGCACAGATACGCAGTATTTT. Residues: CASSDGGTDTQYF.